This TCR beta chain was identified in a study of blood T cell repertoires in COVID-19. Study context: Italy, Spain and the United States were the sources of the convalescent and acute COVID-19 samples. PBMCs, B-cell-depleted T cells, or T cells were the source of the cDNA or gDNA that made up the material.

Germline V gene lookup returns CDR1 SQVTM and CDR2 ANQGSEA. The CDR3 has 9 residues. On this clone itself: At one of its ends the junction is not consistent with the germline gene, which may arise from a read error.

TCRdb's table, derived via immunoSEQ multiplex PCR, lists solely in-frame clones and lacks some. The repertoire has 90,000 to 120,000 clones, approximately 86% of them found once; the top ten carry around 6.5%. The sequencing sample was made of peripheral blood. The receptor was derived from a woman aged 55-69 years with acute or convalescent COVID-19. This rearrangement joins TRBV29-1 to TRBJ1-2; TRBD1 might be the D (5 bases). Here the CDR3 reads CSVSRGSLF. The CDR3, as DNA: TGCAGCGTGAGTCGGGGGAGCCTCTTC.